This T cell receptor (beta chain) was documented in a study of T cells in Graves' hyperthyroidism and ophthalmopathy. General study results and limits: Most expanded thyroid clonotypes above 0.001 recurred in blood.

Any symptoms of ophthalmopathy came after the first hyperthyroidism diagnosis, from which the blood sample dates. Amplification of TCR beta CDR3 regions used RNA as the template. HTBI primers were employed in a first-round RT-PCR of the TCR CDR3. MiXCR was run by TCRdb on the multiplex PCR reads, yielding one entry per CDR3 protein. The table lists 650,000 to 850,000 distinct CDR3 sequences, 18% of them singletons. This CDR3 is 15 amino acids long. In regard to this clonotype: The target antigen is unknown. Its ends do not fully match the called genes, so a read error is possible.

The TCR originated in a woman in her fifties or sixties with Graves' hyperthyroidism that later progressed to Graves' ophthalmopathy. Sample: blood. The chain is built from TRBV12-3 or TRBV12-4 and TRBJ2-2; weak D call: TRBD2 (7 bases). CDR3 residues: CASSLAGGGTEELFF. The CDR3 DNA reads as TGTGCCAGCAGTTTAGCGGGGGGGGGCACCGAGGAGCTGTTTTTT.